The clone carrying this T cell receptor (beta chain) showed up just once. This entry is derived from a study of blood T cell repertoires in COVID-19. Study-wide context: COVID-19 samples collected from the United States, Italy and Spain covered acute and convalescent phases. In each case, the material was cDNA or gDNA derived from T cells, B-cell-depleted T cells, or PBMCs.

After removal of 4 bases from V and 8 bases from J, the junction contained 11 bases not matched to a gene. The CDR3 consists of 15 residues. Germline V gene lookup returns CDR1 SGHRS and CDR2 YFSETQ. Per the authors' pipeline: Amplification of reference gene primers was used by the study to estimate nucleated cell counts. The repertoire was sequenced with immunoSEQ multiplex PCR; TCRdb's copy has only in-frame clones and lacks some. V, J and clone size derive from that table, while D and trimming were established from the DNA sequence. This sample has fewer than 350,000 clones, with around 90% found just once.

The TCR comes from a man between 18 and 29 years old with active or convalescent COVID-19. The V call is TRBV5-1, the J call TRBJ1-2; 10 nucleotides match TRBD1. The sample comprised peripheral blood. The CDR3 is CASSRTGTGELGYTF. The DNA of the CDR3 is TGCGCCAGCAGCCGCACCGGGACAGGGGAATTGGGCTACACCTTC.